The 6 T cell receptor beta chains below come from one sample, sequenced in a study of type 1 regulatory T cells. TCRdb ran MiXCR on the reads and lists one entry per CDR3 protein. The sample shows 60,000 to 75,000 distinct CDR3 sequences, around 20% of them seen only once. For these TCRs, the target antigens are not known. Points from the study as a whole: Compared with non-Tr1 cells, Tr1 cells showed a narrower TCR repertoire.

The sequenced sample was cultured type 1 regulatory T (Tr1) cells, either the whole culture or a sorted fraction (not recorded which). The origin of the receptors is a human donor in good health.

This clonotype was detected a few times. The CDR3 protein is CASSLGGAGGRRFF. The CDR3 region has the DNA TGTGCCAGCAGCTTAGGTGGAGCGGGAGGGCGGAGGTTCTTC. V usage is TRBV7-2 and J usage is TRBJ2-1; 10 nucleotides match TRBD2. Germline V gives CDR1 SGHTA, CDR2 FQGNSA. The V segment lost 1 base and the J segment 15 bases; nucleotides outside the gene matches: 9. CDR3 length equals 14 residues.

This clonotype was seen only a few times. The chain has TRBV3-1 and TRBJ1-5; D is undetermined. V gave up 1 base and J gave up 7 bases, with 8 bases separating them. Germline CDR1 and CDR2: LGHDT and YNNKEL (reference sequence). This CDR3 spans 13 amino acids. CDR3 bases: TGTGCCAGCAGCCAAGCCCTGGCACAGCCCCAGCATTTT. Translation gives CASSQALAQPQHF. The full variable domain, rest sourced from reference TRBV3-1 and TRBJ1-5, is DTAVSQTPKYLVTQMGNDKSIKCEQNLGHDTMYWYKQDSKKFLKIMFSYNNKELIINETVPNRFSPKSPDKAHLNLHINSLELGDSAVYFCASSQALAQPQHFGDGTRLSIL.

A remark on this clonotype: Since a much larger clone is just one base distant, this may be a read error. The rearrangement joins TRBV28 to TRBJ2-7; TRBD2 agrees at 8 bases. The CDR3 is 15 amino acids. The junction had 13 bases not matched to a gene; V was cut back by 6 bases and J by 6 bases. Germline V lookup: CDR1 MDHEN, CDR2 SYDVKM. CDR3 protein: CASSESGSAACEQYF. CDR3 DNA: TGTGCCAGCAGCGAAAGCGGGAGCGCCGCCTGCGAGCAGTACTTC.

The chain joins TRBV10-3 to TRBJ2-3; perhaps TRBD2 as D (5 bases). V lost 3 bases, J lost 3 bases, and 10 bases lay in between. The length of the CDR3 is 14 residues. Per the germline V gene, CDR1 is ENHRY and CDR2 is SYGVKD. In DNA form, the CDR3 reads TGTGCCATCAGTGACCTTAAGCGGACAGATACGCAGTATTTT. Protein sequence: CAISDLKRTDTQYF.

This clonotype was recorded a few times. The CDR3 bases are TGCGCCAGCGCGACAGGGGGTAAGAATGAGCAGTTCTTC. Amino acids: CASATGGKNEQFF. The rearrangement links TRBV5-1 to TRBJ2-1; 9 nucleotides agree with TRBD1. The CDR3 runs 13 residues. Germline assignment: CDR1 SGHRS and CDR2 YFSETQ. J lost 7 bases, V lost 7 bases, and 6 bases had no gene match.

The rearrangement joins TRBV27 to TRBJ1-1; the D is unclear. Germline V CDR1 and CDR2: MNHEY, SMNVEV (reference sequence). V shed 8 bases and J shed 4 bases, with 20 bases lying between them. The CDR3 extends over 15 amino acids. This CDR3 reads CASGLRRGLGTEAFF. The CDR3 nucleotides read TGTGCCAGCGGTCTTAGGAGAGGGTTGGGCACTGAAGCTTTCTTT.